The 9 T cell receptor beta chains listed next were all sequenced from one sample in a study of regulatory dendritic cells for organ transplantation. This table comes from immunoSEQ multiplex PCR, and its TCRdb copy is limited to in-frame clones, with some not included. The sample gives fewer than 40,000 clones, 90% to 95% of which show up once; about 0.11% is in the top ten. The sample was naive CD8+ T cells from blood. Subset described: CD45RA+ naive T cells. Receptor source: a human donor in good health.

The chain has TRBV4-2 and TRBJ1-2; the D is unclear. Germline values: CDR1 LGHNA, CDR2 YNFKEQ. The CDR3 contains 14 residues. V lost 4 bases and J lost 4, with 13 bases in between. As DNA, the CDR3 is TGTGCCAGCAGCCGCAGGTTCCTACCCTATGGCTACACCTTC. Its protein product is CASSRRFLPYGYTF.

The table lists this clone with a count of one. The chain joins TRBV25-1 to TRBJ2-2, with D perhaps matching TRBD1 (5 bases). Germline V CDR1 and CDR2: MGHDK, SYGVNS. With 6 bases removed from V and 0 bases from J, the gap between germline ends came to 17 bases. There are 17 residues in the CDR3. Here the CDR3 DNA reads TGTGCCAGCAGCCCCCTCGTGTCAGGGCCGAACACCGGGGAGCTGTTTTTT. It is translated as CASSPLVSGPNTGELFF.

The chain uses TRBV6-6 and TRBJ2-2, with D uncertain. Germline CDR1 and CDR2: MNHNY and SVGAGI (reference sequence). This CDR3 region has 15 residues. Trimming removed 2 bases from V and 0 bases from J, with 7 bases in between. The CDR3 reads CASSYADTNTGELFF. In DNA form, the CDR3 reads TGTGCCAGCAGTTACGCGGATACGAACACCGGGGAGCTGTTTTTT.

V and J are TRBV4-1 and TRBJ2-5, with 12 bases matching TRBD2. V was pared by 1 base and J by 7 bases, with 10 bases of the junction left unmatched. The germline V gene has CDR1 MGHRA and CDR2 YSYEKL. The CDR3 spans 17 residues. The CDR3 DNA is TGCGCCAGCAGCCAAGTGGTGACTAGCGGGAGCGGGGGGACCCAGTACTTC. Protein: CASSQVVTSGSGGTQYF.

This chain connects TRBV5-8 to TRBJ2-5; 8 nucleotides line up with TRBD1. This CDR3 has 14 amino acids. In germline, CDR1 is SGHTS, CDR2 YDEGEE. Trimming removed 5 bases from V and 5 bases from J; junction bases left unmatched: 8. The CDR3 sequence is CASSQETGEETQYF. In nucleotides, the CDR3 is TGTGCCAGCAGTCAAGAGACAGGGGAGGAGACCCAGTACTTC.

This clone appeared once. This chain joins TRBV7-8 and TRBJ2-5; D possibly corresponds to TRBD2 (5 bases). The CDR3 totals 15 residues. Looked up from germline, CDR1 is SGHVS and CDR2 is FQNEAQ. Trimming stripped 2 bases from V and 5 bases from J, with 15 bases between. CDR3 protein: CASSLYQLEGETQYF. For the CDR3, the DNA is TGTGCCAGCAGCTTATACCAACTAGAGGGCGAGACCCAGTACTTC.

The chain recombines TRBV18 with TRBJ2-7; D perhaps matches TRBD2 (6 bases). This CDR3 comprises 15 residues. The germline V and J ends were trimmed by 0 bases and 3 bases, with 12 bases remaining between them. Germline CDR1 is KGHSH and CDR2 is LQKENI. The CDR3 DNA is TGTGCCAGCTCACCACCTTCGGGGGAAATCTACGAGCAGTACTTC. Its protein product is CASSPPSGEIYEQYF.

This clone has just one count. This chain uses TRBV7-6 with TRBJ2-2; no clear D gene. In germline, CDR1 is SGHVS, CDR2 FNYEAQ. CDR3 length: 16 amino acids. V was clipped by 4 bases and J by 2 bases, with 14 bases between them. The CDR3 here is CASSSSPVDNTGELFF. The CDR3 DNA reads TGTGCCAGCAGCTCCTCCCCGGTTGATAACACCGGGGAGCTGTTTTTT.

The chain joins TRBV28 to TRBJ1-1; 11 positions match TRBD1. The CDR3 covers 15 residues. CDR1 is MDHEN, CDR2 SYDVKM, per germline. J gave up 4 bases and V 5 bases, and 6 bases lay outside the gene matches. The DNA for the CDR3 is TGTGCCAGCAGTCCTCAAGGACAGGGGGCCACTGAAGCTTTCTTT. Translation gives CASSPQGQGATEAFF. The full variable domain, rest sourced from reference TRBV28 and TRBJ1-1, is DVKVTQSSRYLVKRTGEKVFLECVQDMDHENMFWYRQDPGLGLRLIYFSYDVKMKEKGDIPEGYSVSREKKERFSLILESASTNQTSMYLCASSPQGQGATEAFFGQGTRLTVV.